Shown below are 12 T cell receptor beta chains from a single sample sequenced in a study of cytomegalovirus exposure and HLA in healthy donors. PCR used 60 Vbeta primers and 13 Jbeta primers. Here immunoSEQ multiplex PCR was the method, and the copy in TCRdb shows in-frame clones only, minus some. The profile shows some 130,000 clones, under 85% of them singletons. Material: PBMCs. The receptor source for this set is a boy aged 10-17 years in good health and CMV-seronegative.

The chain recombines TRBV18 with TRBJ2-5; 12 bases are a match to TRBD2. This CDR3 region has 16 residues. With V trimmed by 3 bases and J by 5 bases, 7 bases remained unmatched. Looked up from germline, CDR1 is KGHSH and CDR2 is LQKENI. The CDR3 sequence is CASSPTLAGGSETQYF. For the CDR3, the DNA is TGTGCCAGCTCACCGACACTAGCGGGAGGCTCTGAGACCCAGTACTTC.

The rearrangement joins TRBV5-1 to TRBJ2-5, with 8 bases lining up with TRBD1. The germline V gene has CDR1 SGHRS and CDR2 YFSETQ. The CDR3 extends over 15 amino acids. The V gene end was trimmed by 2 bases and the J gene end by 5 bases; junction bases not matched to a gene: 8. CDR3 region: CASSFQQGARETQYF. CDR3 DNA: TGCGCCAGCAGCTTCCAGCAGGGGGCGCGGGAGACCCAGTACTTC.

This clone was counted only a few times. V gene TRBV6-4 combines with J gene TRBJ2-2; 11 positions agree with TRBD2. Germline loops: CDR1 MRHNA, CDR2 SNTAGT. Unmatched junction bases numbered 3, after V lost 0 bases and J lost 6 bases. This CDR3 has 16 amino acids. CDR3 residues: CASSDSASGGSGELFF. The CDR3 coding sequence is TGTGCCAGCAGTGACTCGGCTAGCGGGGGGTCCGGGGAGCTGTTTTTT.

V usage is TRBV6-5 and J usage is TRBJ2-2; perhaps TRBD2 as D (6 bases). This CDR3 has 14 amino acids. Germline-derived CDR1 and CDR2 are MNHEY and SVGAGI. With 5 bases removed from V and 6 bases from J, the gap between germline ends came to 13 bases. The CDR3 DNA sequence: TGTGCCAGCAGTACTAGCTTCTTAGCCGGGGAGCTGTTTTTT. It specifies CASSTSFLAGELFF.

The chain employs TRBV29-1 and TRBJ2-1, with 14 bases that match TRBD2. Trimming at V came to 6 bases and at J to 7 bases, leaving 8 bases not matched to a gene. The CDR3 contains 15 residues. The germline CDR1 and CDR2 sequences are SQVTM and ANQGSEA. CDR3 nucleotide sequence: TGCAGCGTGGAGACTAGCGGGAGGGCCGGGAATGAGCAGTTCTTC. Its protein product is CSVETSGRAGNEQFF.

The chain recombines TRBV6-6 with TRBJ2-1; D remains ambiguous. Looked up from germline, CDR1 is MNHNY and CDR2 is SVGAGI (reference sequence). The CDR3 covers 14 residues. Deletions cut 5 bases from V and 6 bases from J, with 14 bases between. CDR3 protein: CASSPTSSVNEQFF. As DNA, the CDR3 is TGTGCCAGCAGTCCCACTTCGTCGGTCAATGAGCAGTTCTTC.

V and J are TRBV7-3 and TRBJ2-7; no clear D gene. Germline CDR1 reads SGHTA; CDR2 reads FQGTGA. The CDR3 loop spans 14 amino acids. The ends were cut back, 5 bases at V and 3 bases at J, with 14 bases in the middle. The CDR3 sequence: CASSRLGGNYEQYF. CDR3 in DNA: TGTGCCAGCAGCCGTTTAGGCGGAAACTACGAGCAGTACTTC.

The chain couples TRBV4-3 to TRBJ2-2; 8 bases are shared with TRBD2. Losses at the gene ends were 0 bases for V and 2 bases for J; bases not matched to a gene: 2. This CDR3 contains 16 residues. Germline lookup yields CDR1 LGHNA and CDR2 YSLEER. The CDR3 DNA reads TGCGCCAGCAGCCAAGAGGGGACTAGAAACACCGGGGAGCTGTTTTTT. As protein: CASSQEGTRNTGELFF.

The chain has TRBV10-2 and TRBJ1-3; 9 nucleotides line up with TRBD1. The CDR3 is 15 residues long. The germline V gene encodes CDR1 WSHSY and CDR2 SAAADI. Trimming cost V 5 bases and J 3 bases; bases outside gene matches: 5. The CDR3 DNA follows: TGCGCCAGCAGTCCCGGGACAGGGTTTGGAAACACCATATATTTT. Translation gives CASSPGTGFGNTIYF.

The chain links TRBV2 to TRBJ1-2; D might be TRBD1 (6 bases). The germline V gene encodes CDR1 SNHLY and CDR2 FYNNEI. Trimming removed 5 bases at V and 6 bases at J, with 19 bases between. CDR3 length: 15 amino acids. CDR3 region: CASSPSVAGVDGYTF. The CDR3 DNA is TGTGCCAGCAGTCCCTCCGTGGCAGGGGTTGATGGCTACACCTTC.

This clone showed up just once. The chain has TRBV29-1 and TRBJ2-1, with a tentative D call TRBD2 (6 bases). Germline lookup yields CDR1 SQVTM and CDR2 ANQGSEA. The CDR3 is made up of 13 amino acids. Trimming cost V 1 base and J 6 bases, with 10 bases left between them. CDR3 residues: CSVEAGVGNEQFF. CDR3 nucleotide sequence: TGCAGCGTTGAAGCGGGAGTTGGCAATGAGCAGTTCTTC.

The chain is built from TRBV5-1 and TRBJ2-5, with TRBD1 identical over 12 bases. The CDR3 has 16 residues. The V and J ends lost 4 bases and 4 bases, in that order; junction bases with no gene match: 8. Germline CDR1 reads SGHRS; CDR2 reads YFSETQ. CDR3 DNA: TGCGCCAGCAGCATCTCCGGGACAGGGGGCCCAGAGACCCAGTACTTC. This codes for CASSISGTGGPETQYF.